This T cell receptor (beta chain) comes out of a study of blood T cell repertoires in COVID-19. The wider study: COVID-19 samples from acute and convalescent phases originated in the United States, Italy and Spain. PBMCs, B-cell-depleted T cells, or T cells provided the cDNA or gDNA that made up the material.

The CDR3 length is 16 residues. From germline, CDR1 is MNHEY and CDR2 SVGAGI. Trimming took 2 bases from V and 0 from J; bases not matched to a gene: 4. Original methodology: Estimation of nucleated cell counts was performed using reference gene primer amplification. Using immunoSEQ multiplex PCR, the repertoire was profiled, and TCRdb retains in-frame clones only, with some absent. V, J and clone size reflect that table, while D and trimming were determined from the DNA. Of 84,000 or so clones listed, roughly nine tenths are singletons. This sequence joins TRBV6-5 and TRBJ1-2; 9 bases agree with TRBD1. The TCR comes from a man between 60 and 75 years old with acute or convalescent COVID-19. What was sequenced was peripheral blood. The CDR3 reads CASSYGGTGTNYGYTF. The CDR3 coding sequence is TGTGCCAGCAGTTACGGGGGGACAGGGACTAACTATGGCTACACCTTC.